This is a list of T cell receptor beta chains from one sample in a study of T cell repertoires in cytomegalovirus infection. Via MiXCR, TCRdb re-called the reads, giving one row per CDR3 protein. Here the sample spans about 150,000 distinct CDR3 sequences, around 24% being singletons. Sample: PBMCs. These TCRs come from a human donor in good health (CMV status not recorded). Some clones in this sample may be carry-over from other donors' samples. Both conserved end residues are part of each CDR3. A D gene is named only where the DNA matches it firmly. A clone size is listed for some rows: how often the clone was seen (once, few, many), or a class if it is expanded.

size: many; D: NA; J: TRBJ2-3; V: TRBV7-2; CDR3: CASSALSGPPTDTQYF; DNA: TGTGCCAGCAGCGCGCTGAGTGGCCCCCCCACAGATACGCAGTATTTT
size: many; D: TRBD1; J: TRBJ1-5; V: TRBV7-8; CDR3: CASSQRGEDRDNQPQHF; DNA: TGTGCCAGCAGCCAGAGGGGAGAGGACAGGGACAATCAGCCCCAGCATTTT
size: NA; D: TRBD1; J: TRBJ2-7; V: TRBV4-2; CDR3: CASSQTTGGGEQYF; DNA: TGTGCCAGCAGCCAGACGACAGGGGGTGGAGAGCAGTACTTC
size: NA; D: NA; J: TRBJ1-5; V: TRBV5-7; CDR3: CASYLGNQPQHF; DNA: TGTGCCAGTTACTTGGGAAATCAGCCCCAGCATTTT
size: NA; D: NA; J: TRBJ2-7; V: TRBV25-1; CDR3: CAGSDQARNYEQYF; DNA: TGTGCCGGCAGTGATCAGGCCCGTAACTACGAGCAGTACTTC
size: NA; D: TRBD2; J: TRBJ2-3; V: TRBV2; CDR3: CASSMERGGDTQYF; DNA: TGTGCCAGCAGTATGGAGCGGGGGGGAGATACGCAGTATTTT
size: NA; D: NA; J: TRBJ1-1; V: TRBV11-2; CDR3: CVSSLDWGRNTEAFF; DNA: TGTGTCAGCAGCTTAGATTGGGGCAGGAACACTGAAGCTTTCTTT
size: few; D: TRBD2; J: TRBJ2-7; V: TRBV12-3/TRBV12-4; CDR3: CASSGTSGRTYEQYF; DNA: TGTGCCAGCAGTGGGACTAGCGGGAGGACCTACGAGCAGTACTTC
size: NA; D: TRBD2; J: TRBJ2-7; V: TRBV20-1; CDR3: CSAFLGTSDYEQYF; DNA: TGCAGTGCTTTTCTCGGGACTAGCGACTACGAGCAGTACTTC
size: NA; D: TRBD2; J: TRBJ2-1; V: TRBV7-2; CDR3: CASSLRLREETQFF; DNA: TGTGCCAGCAGCTTAAGGCTGCGGGAGGAGACCCAGTTCTTC
size: few; D: NA; J: TRBJ2-1; V: TRBV30; CDR3: CAWSTRGGGNEQFF; DNA: TGTGCCTGGAGTACCCGAGGGGGTGGGAATGAGCAGTTCTTC
size: many; D: TRBD1; J: TRBJ1-3; V: TRBV7-2; CDR3: CASSLYRTGGGNTIYF; DNA: TGTGCCAGCAGCTTATACCGAACAGGGGGCGGAAACACCATATATTTT
size: few; D: NA; J: TRBJ2-3; V: TRBV7-3; CDR3: CASTYIRGVGVDTQYF; DNA: TGTGCCAGCACCTACATTCGCGGGGTTGGCGTAGATACGCAGTATTTT
size: NA; D: TRBD1; J: TRBJ1-2; V: TRBV3-1; CDR3: CASSHGTGTKVYGYTF; DNA: TGTGCCAGCAGCCACGGGACAGGCACCAAGGTCTATGGCTACACCTTC
size: NA; D: TRBD1; J: TRBJ2-6; V: TRBV20-1; CDR3: CSASGQGVGANVLTF; DNA: TGCAGTGCTAGTGGGCAGGGGGTTGGGGCCAACGTCCTGACTTTC
size: few; D: TRBD2; J: TRBJ2-7; V: TRBV28; CDR3: CASSSWSSGAHEQYF; DNA: TGTGCCAGCAGTTCATGGTCTAGCGGGGCCCACGAGCAGTACTTC
size: few; D: NA; J: TRBJ2-5; V: TRBV14; CDR3: CASSQWGEETQYF; DNA: TGTGCCAGCAGCCAATGGGGGGAAGAGACCCAGTACTTC
size: few; D: NA; J: TRBJ1-2; V: TRBV20-1; CDR3: CSARDDWAPLGYTF; DNA: TGCAGTGCTAGAGATGACTGGGCCCCCCTTGGCTACACCTTC
size: few; D: NA; J: TRBJ1-1; V: TRBV9; CDR3: CASSVSPTASEAFF; DNA: TGTGCCAGCAGCGTATCGCCGACGGCCAGTGAAGCTTTCTTT
size: many; D: NA; J: TRBJ1-2; V: TRBV7-2; CDR3: CASSLVQSLNYGYTF; DNA: TGTGCCAGCAGCTTAGTCCAGAGTCTTAACTATGGCTACACCTTC